This T cell receptor (beta chain) appears in the sequencing data of a study of response to subunit inactivated influenza vaccine. This clonotype was found many times. Its cognate antigen is unknown. Findings and limits, study-wide: Few new T cells, the authors suggested, are recruited by each seasonal influenza vaccination.

Germline CDR1 MNHEY, CDR2 SVGEGT. V was clipped by 5 bases and J by 3 bases, with 8 bases between them. This CDR3 is built from 13 residues. TCRdb re-called the RT-PCR reads through MiXCR, storing one row per CDR3 protein. The data contain fewer than 400,000 distinct CDR3 sequences, 21% of them singletons. V is TRBV6-2 or TRBV6-3 and J is TRBJ1-5; no definite D call. The sequenced sample was PBMCs from blood, obtained about 20 months after vaccination. The TCR sequence derives from a man between 50 and 69 years old who received an inactivated influenza vaccine. In DNA form, the CDR3 reads TGTGCCAGCAGTGGGCTGAACAATCAGCCCCAGCATTTT. It specifies CASSGLNNQPQHF.